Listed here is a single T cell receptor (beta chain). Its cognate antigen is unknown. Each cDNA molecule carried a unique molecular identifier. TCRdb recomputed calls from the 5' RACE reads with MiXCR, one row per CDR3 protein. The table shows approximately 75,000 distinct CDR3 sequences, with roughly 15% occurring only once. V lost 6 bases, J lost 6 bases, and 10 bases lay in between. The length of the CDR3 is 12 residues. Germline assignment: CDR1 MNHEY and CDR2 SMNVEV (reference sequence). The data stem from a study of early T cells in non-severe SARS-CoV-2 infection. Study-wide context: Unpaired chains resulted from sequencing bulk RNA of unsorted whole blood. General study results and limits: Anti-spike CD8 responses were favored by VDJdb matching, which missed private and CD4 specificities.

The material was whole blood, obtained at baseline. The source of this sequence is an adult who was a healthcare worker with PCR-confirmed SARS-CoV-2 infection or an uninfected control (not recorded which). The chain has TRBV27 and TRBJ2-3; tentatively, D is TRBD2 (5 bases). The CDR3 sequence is CASSRGIDTQYF. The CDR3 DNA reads TGTGCCAGCAGCCGAGGGATCGATACGCAGTATTTT.